This T cell receptor beta chain was sequenced for a study of human T cells and chemical hapten exposure (dated by TCRdb to the early 2020s). Regarding the complete study: For sensitization, 2% DPC in acetone was applied to a roughly 2 cm by roughly 2 cm area of upper inner arm skin. Patch testing was done on the upper back using Finn chambers containing 0.01% DPC, and results were scored after 6 days according to International Contact Dermatitis Research Group standards. For TCR sequencing, blood came from twenty-nine alopecia patients at anywhere from one to four time points (pre-sensitization, 2, 6 and 24 weeks). This study followed changes in the peripheral blood TCR repertoire in vivo during primary and secondary sensitization of alopecia patients to the hapten diphenylcyclopropenone (DPC). Throughout the roughly 25-week study period, patients were also given weekly therapeutic DPC doses on the scalp. Alopecia areata with under or over 50% scalp involvement, alopecia totalis and alopecia universalis were represented in the patient cohort, which was mostly female. Blood samples were taken from patients before sensitization (week 0) and at 2, 6 and about 24 weeks after DPC sensitization. Libraries were pooled for sequencing, and per-sample TCR yields varied mainly because of small differences in library volumes within the pool.

To note about this clonotype: No cognate antigen has been identified for it. Base quality data are lacking; no much larger clone is found one base away.

The sample's time point label is to be understood as: pre-sensitization, week 0. Sample treatment or condition, as interpreted from the label and publication: therapeutic diphenylcyclopropenone sensitization with weekly scalp DPC. Blood at each patch-test visit was drawn before the patch test was applied. Eligible patients were aged 18 to 70, diagnosed with alopecia, deemed suitable for DPC therapy, and excluded if pregnant. Total RNA was extracted from unfractionated whole blood collected in Tempus Blood RNA tubes. The investigation overall reported the following: Alopecia, a presumed autoimmune disease, was present in all patients, so the immune response of the patients might differ from that of healthy individuals. The number of TCRs above 1 in 1000 frequency did not change with DPC sensitization; there was no evidence of global repertoire structure alterations. After repeated subsampling, changes were observed in the strength of the expansion versus patch-test correlation and in the threshold at which the correlation became significant. Compared with pre-sensitization or healthy control sets, expanded TCRs formed significantly more large CDR3 similarity clusters, which is consistent with antigen-driven responses. Patch test score correlated positively with the number of PT1 expanded TCRs, reaching significance at thresholds 8, 16 and 32 but not at 4.

Library method: RACE. TCRdb shows the sequencer as NextSeq 500. During library preparation, unique molecular identifiers were attached to individual cDNA molecules so that TCRs could be counted quantitatively and reproducibly. From each blood RNA sample, both TCR alpha and TCR beta chains were sequenced. On the study's bioinformatics: Samples had a median of roughly 99,000 TCRs, with a range from roughly 23,224 to 750,000. The Decombinator software suite was used to annotate the V, J and CDR3 of the TCR reads. For PS versus PT1 abundance plots, all samples were subsampled to the same number of TCRs (28,000). TCRs were defined as expanded if absent before sensitization and observed at least eight times at the 2-week time point. The public reads were quality trimmed at Q25 with fastp and then assembled into clones with MiXCR by TCRdb, keeping productive beta chains. Here each entry gathers all rows of one CDR3 protein and keeps the most common genes and DNA. These V and J calls originate from TCRdb's pipeline instead of the authors' own analysis. The sample table lists fewer than 350,000 distinct CDR3 sequences, approximately 7.5% of them with a count of one. The top ten clones comprise more than 0.95% of the sample.

Per the germline V gene (reference sequence), SGHNT is the CDR1 and YYREEE is the CDR2. From its cysteine to its phenylalanine, the CDR3 spans 12 amino acids. CDR3 DNA only is kept here, 36 bases in frame from base 1. Relative to germline, V is 3 bases shorter and J is 5 bases shorter, with 8 bases between their ends. The V gene is TRBV5-4 and the J gene is TRBJ1-1; the D gene remains uncertain. The source of this sequence is a man younger than 30 with alopecia areata. Some clones in this sample may be carry-over from other donors' samples. The starting material was whole blood, obtained in connection with sensitization to the hapten diphenylcyclopropenone (DPC). The CDR3 region has the sequence CASSSYPTEAFF. The bases are TGTGCCAGCAGCTCCTACCCTACTGAAGCTTTCTTT.